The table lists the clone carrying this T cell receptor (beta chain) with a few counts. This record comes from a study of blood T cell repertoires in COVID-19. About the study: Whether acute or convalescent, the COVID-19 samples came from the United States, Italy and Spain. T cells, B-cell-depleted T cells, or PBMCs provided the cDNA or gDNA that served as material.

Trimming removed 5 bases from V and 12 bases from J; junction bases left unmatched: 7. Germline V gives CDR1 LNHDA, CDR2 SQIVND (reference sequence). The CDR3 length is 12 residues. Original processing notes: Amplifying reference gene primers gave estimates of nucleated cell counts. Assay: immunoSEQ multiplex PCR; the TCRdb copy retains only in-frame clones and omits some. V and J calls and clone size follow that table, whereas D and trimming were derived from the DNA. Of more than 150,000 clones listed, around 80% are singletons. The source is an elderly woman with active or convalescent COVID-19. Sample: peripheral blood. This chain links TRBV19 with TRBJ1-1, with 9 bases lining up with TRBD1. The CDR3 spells CASSPRDRVPFF. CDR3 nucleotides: TGTGCCAGTAGTCCCCGGGACAGGGTACCTTTCTTT.